The entry that follows covers one TCR beta chain sequence. Sequenced by immunoSEQ multiplex PCR; TCRdb stores in-frame clones only, minus some. The data show approximately 180,000 clones, roughly 92% seen once. These data are taken from a study of T cell responses to AZD1222 COVID-19 vaccine. The V gene's germline CDR1 is SGDLS and CDR2 YYNGEE. V lost 0 bases and J 6 bases, leaving 12 bases between the germline ends. The CDR3 contains 15 residues. The sequence came from an adult who received the MenACWY meningococcal vaccine as a control. The sample consisted of peripheral blood, taken 28 days after the second dose of the MenACWY control vaccine. The rearrangement joins TRBV9 to TRBJ2-2; D ambiguous. In DNA form, the CDR3 reads TGTGCCAGCAGCGTAGTATTGGACCCCTCCGGGGAGCTGTTTTTT. This gives the protein CASSVVLDPSGELFF.